The subject of this entry is one TCR beta chain. Its antigen is not identified. Quantitative barcoded 5'-RACE was used to prepare TCR beta libraries. One entry per CDR3 protein, called by TCRdb with MiXCR from the 5' RACE reads. The repertoire holds some 800,000 distinct CDR3 sequences, with about an eighth as singletons. The CDR3 has 16 residues. V lost 0 bases, J lost 0 bases, and 6 bases lay in between. The germline V gene has CDR1 LGHNA and CDR2 YSLEER. The entry originates in a study of CD8 T cells in ankylosing spondylitis. Study outcomes and limitations: Some of these motif variants have turned up before, in reports on reactive arthritis synovial fluid and blood. In ankylosing spondylitis blood, a motif of roughly eight highly homologous TCR beta variants appeared characteristic. Clones linked to disease were reported to show significant enrichment in matched ankylosing spondylitis synovial fluid.

This receptor was obtained from a male donor with ankylosing spondylitis. Sequencing used blood, either unsorted or a sorted T cell fraction (not recorded which). This chain connects TRBV4-3 to TRBJ1-6; D is uncertain. CDR3 sequence reads: CASSQDYRSYNSPLHF. CDR3 in DNA: TGCGCCAGCAGCCAAGACTACCGCTCCTATAATTCACCCCTCCACTTT.